The TCR beta chain under discussion was sequenced for a study of Ad26.COV2.S vaccination and SARS-CoV-2 variants. On the study more broadly: Enrollment placed the donor in the COV1001 Ad26.COV2.S trial arm. Whole-study findings and limits: Following vaccination, spike-specific CD8+ and CD4+ T cell responses reportedly exhibited substantial breadth.

Stated treatment: roughly 20 received Ad26.COV2.S at low or high dose, single or two shots; about 5 received placebo; per-sample allocation not given. Sampling was done on day 63 after the first vaccine or placebo injection. It was an adult aged 18-55 years in Boston who was the donor. It was Wuhan-strain SARS-CoV-2 spike that the Ad26 vaccine vector expressed. As to this clone: Its target is unknown.

Assay: immunoSEQ multiplex PCR; the TCRdb copy retains only in-frame clones and omits some. Here the sample spans 300,000 to 350,000 clones, about 88% being singletons. The sequencing here drew on peripheral blood, taken in a trial of Ad26.COV2.S vaccine versus placebo. The TCR originated in a person between 18 and 60 years old who received the Ad26.COV2.S COVID-19 vaccine or a placebo.

The CDR3 protein is CASSFQGHEQYF. The CDR3 nucleotides read TGCGCCAGCAGCTTCCAGGGGCACGAGCAGTACTTC. The J gene is TRBJ2-7, the V gene TRBV5-1, with D possibly matching TRBD1 (6 bases). V dropped 2 bases and J dropped 5 bases, with 8 bases sitting between them. CDR1 SGHRS and CDR2 YFSETQ come from the germline V gene. This CDR3 has 12 amino acids.